This T cell receptor beta chain was profiled in a study of control samples from healthy donors and cancer patients. Sequenced by immunoSEQ multiplex PCR; TCRdb stores in-frame clones only, minus some. Counted here are around 9,000 clones, 90% to 95% occurring once; the ten biggest clones make up 20%. The junction had 8 bases not matched to a gene; V was cut back by 3 bases and J by 8 bases. This CDR3 has 13 residues. Per the germline V gene, CDR1 is GTSNPN and CDR2 is SVGIG (reference sequence). The sequence derives from a man aged 60 to 75 with colorectal cancer. The rearrangement uses TRBV30 and TRBJ1-2; TRBD1 matches at 8 bases. Material for sequencing was PBMCs. This chain's CDR3 is CAWSRDRPAGYTF. For the CDR3, the DNA is TGTGCCTGGAGCAGGGACAGGCCCGCCGGCTACACCTTC.